Reported below is one TCR beta chain. The entry originates in a study of T cells in localized non-small cell lung cancer. The CDR3 runs to 17 residues. CDR1 is LNHDA, CDR2 SQIVND, per germline (reference sequence). After removal of 2 bases from V and 2 bases from J, the junction contained 8 bases not matched to a gene. Sequencing was performed with immunoSEQ multiplex PCR; in TCRdb, only in-frame clones are kept and a portion is missing. The sample has about 2,200 clones; less than 30% are singletons. The material sequenced was normal lung tissue next to the tumor, taken before any cancer treatment. J is TRBJ2-2 and V is TRBV19; TRBD2 agrees at 7 bases. This receptor was taken from a male donor aged 60 or older with stage I lung adenocarcinoma. The CDR3 loop reads CASSIIGLAANTGELFF. CDR3 bases: TGTGCCAGTAGTATAATCGGGCTAGCGGCAAACACCGGGGAGCTGTTTTTT.